What follows is one T cell receptor beta chain and its context. The sample belongs to a study of blood T cell repertoires in COVID-19. Study-level background: Material from acute and convalescent COVID-19 was sourced from the United States, Italy and Spain. From T cells, B-cell-depleted T cells, or PBMCs came the material, which was cDNA or gDNA.

CDR3 length equals 15 residues. Trimming at V came to 6 bases and at J to 6 bases, leaving 8 bases not matched to a gene. Per germline, CDR1 MNHEY and CDR2 SVGAGI. Per the original data handling: Estimated nucleated cell counts came from reference gene primer amplification. Sequencing was performed with immunoSEQ multiplex PCR; in TCRdb, only in-frame clones are kept and a portion is missing. The V and J calls and clone size were taken over from that table, and D and trimming were inferred from the DNA. Of around 40,000 clones detected, 80% to 90% appear once; the ten largest clones hold roughly 13%.

The chain uses TRBV6-5 and TRBJ1-5; 10 nucleotides agree with TRBD1. The sample comprised peripheral blood. The sequence came from a human donor in a cohort sampled during active COVID-19. The CDR3: CASRGDRGLFQPQHF. The CDR3 bases are TGTGCCAGCAGGGGGGACAGGGGCCTCTTTCAGCCCCAGCATTTT.